This paragraph covers one T cell receptor (beta chain) sequence. This specimen belongs to a study of blood T cell repertoires in COVID-19. CDR1 is SGHTA and CDR2 is FQGTGA in the germline V gene. This CDR3 contains 15 residues. Losses at the gene ends were 5 bases for V and 7 bases for J; bases not matched to a gene: 8. Cohort assignment relied on participant-reported clinical history. In the original processing: Reference gene primer amplification gave nucleated cell count estimates. Generated by immunoSEQ multiplex PCR, the TCRdb table keeps only in-frame clones and is missing some. D and trimming were read from the DNA, whereas the V and J calls and clone size are those reported in that table. The profile shows around 250,000 clones, roughly 80% of them singletons.

The rearrangement uses TRBV7-3 and TRBJ2-1; TRBD2 agrees at 10 bases. The sequence was obtained from a man aged 50 to 60 who had recovered from COVID-19. The sequenced material came from PBMCs or T cells enriched from blood (not recorded which). CDR3 region: CASSPSGRARNEQFF. As DNA, the CDR3 is TGTGCCAGCAGCCCCAGCGGGAGGGCAAGGAATGAGCAGTTCTTC. The full variable domain, completed using reference TRBV7-3 and TRBJ2-1, is GAGVSQTPSNKVTEKGKYVELRCDPISGHTALYWYRQSLGQGPEFLIYFQGTGAADDSGLPNDRFFAVRPEGSVSTLKIQRTERGDSAVYLCASSPSGRARNEQFFGPGTRLTVL.